A single sample gave rise to the 2 T cell receptor beta chains below, sequenced in a study of CD8 T cells in ankylosing spondylitis. MiXCR was run by TCRdb on the 5' RACE reads, yielding one entry per CDR3 protein. The data show 150,000 to 200,000 distinct CDR3 sequences, with 15% to 20% seen just once and approximately 7.8% held by the top ten. Sample: blood, either unsorted or a sorted T cell fraction (not recorded which). Receptor source: a male donor with ankylosing spondylitis or in good health (not recorded which).

This clonotype was counted a few times. The chain carries TRBV5-6 and TRBJ1-5; TRBD1 might be the D (5 bases). CDR3 length: 14 residues. From germline, CDR1 is SGHDT and CDR2 YYEEEE. V lost 1 base, J lost 5 bases, and 10 bases lay in between. The CDR3 reads CASSLTGSDQPQHF. The CDR3 DNA reads as TGTGCCAGCAGCTTGACAGGCAGTGATCAGCCCCAGCATTTT.

This clonotype was seen ten or more times. The chain has TRBV20-1 and TRBJ2-6; D is perhaps TRBD1 (6 bases). CDR1 and CDR2 from the germline V gene are DFQATT and SNEGSKA (reference sequence). This CDR3 spans 17 amino acids. The V gene lost 0 bases and the J gene lost 1 base, with 13 bases spanning the gap. The CDR3 spells CSARDFERGSGANVLTF. The CDR3 region has the DNA TGCAGTGCTAGAGACTTTGAGAGGGGGTCTGGGGCCAACGTCCTGACTTTC.